Listed below are T cell receptor beta chains from one sample, sequenced in a study of PD-1 blockade in classical Hodgkin lymphoma. Clones were read by immunoSEQ multiplex PCR, and TCRdb kept only the in-frame ones, dropping some. The sample contains roughly 96,000 clones, 75% to 90% of which appear only once. The sample consisted of peripheral blood mononuclear cells (PBMCs), taken before the second cycle of nivolumab. The receptors were gathered from a human donor with classical Hodgkin lymphoma. Each CDR3 is given with its conserved first and last residue. Each record gives: V gene, clone size, J gene, D gene, CDR3 protein, CDR3 DNA. D genes are given only for firm matches. Clone size is given for some rows only: seen once, a few or many times, or a class if the clone is expanded.

>TRBV15|-|TRBJ2-1|-
CATRRLDGEQFF
TGTGCCACCAGAAGACTAGATGGTGAGCAGTTCTTC
>TRBV11-2|-|TRBJ2-3|-
CASSLDSGITDTQYF
TGTGCCAGCAGCTTAGATTCCGGGATCACAGATACGCAGTATTTT
>TRBV15|-|TRBJ1-3|-
CATSRDGGGNTIYF
TGTGCCACCAGCAGAGATGGGGGTGGAAACACCATATATTTT
>TRBV11-3|-|TRBJ2-6|-
CASSRTGSGANVLTF
TGTGCCAGCAGCCGGACGGGGTCTGGGGCCAACGTCCTGACTTTC
>TRBV28|-|TRBJ2-4|-
CASSLEGAGKNIQYF
TGTGCCAGCAGTTTAGAAGGGGCGGGTAAAAACATTCAGTACTTC
>TRBV9|-|TRBJ2-4|TRBD1
CASSPVSGTGVIQYF
TGTGCCAGCAGCCCAGTGTCGGGGACAGGGGTTATTCAGTACTTC
>TRBV18|-|TRBJ1-1|-
CASSPGTDTEAFF
TGTGCCAGCTCACCAGGGACGGACACTGAAGCTTTCTTT
>TRBV5-4|few|TRBJ1-6|-
CASSRSVLPNSPLHF
TGTGCCAGCAGCAGGAGTGTCCTCCCTAATTCACCCCTCCACTTT
>TRBV7-9|-|TRBJ2-1|-
CASSRIRDWTYNEQFF
TGTGCCAGCAGCCGAATCCGGGACTGGACATACAATGAGCAGTTCTTC
>TRBV29-1|-|TRBJ1-1|-
CSVEQGRNTEAFF
TGCAGCGTTGAACAGGGACGTAACACTGAAGCTTTCTTT
>TRBV27|-|TRBJ1-5|-
CASSLGAHQPQHF
TGTGCCAGCAGTTTGGGGGCCCATCAGCCCCAGCATTTT
>TRBV5-1|-|TRBJ2-7|-
CASSLVTAGTYEQYF
TGCGCCAGCAGCTTGGTCACCGCGGGGACCTACGAGCAGTACTTC
>TRBV6-1|-|TRBJ1-2|TRBD1
CASSETLTGAIGGYTF
TGTGCCAGCAGTGAAACATTGACAGGGGCTATTGGTGGCTACACCTTC
>TRBV7-9|-|TRBJ2-3|-
CASSLDERAVQYF
TGTGCCAGCAGCTTAGACGAGCGGGCAGTTCAGTATTTT
>TRBV28|-|TRBJ2-7|-
CASSGDGVGQAEQYF
TGTGCCAGCAGTGGCGACGGAGTCGGGCAGGCTGAGCAGTACTTC
>TRBV5-5|-|TRBJ2-5|-
CASSLIQETQYF
TGTGCCAGCAGCTTGATTCAGGAGACCCAGTACTTC
>TRBV14|-|TRBJ1-4|TRBD1
CASSQVPDWTRDRNEKLFF
TGTGCCAGCAGCCAAGTCCCAGACTGGACCCGGGACAGGAATGAAAAACTGTTTTTT
>TRBV28|-|TRBJ1-1|-
CASSIPGGRVGTEAFF
TGTGCCAGCAGTATCCCGGGGGGAAGGGTAGGGACTGAAGCTTTCTTT
>TRBV6-5|once|TRBJ2-1|-
CASSYSMNGGMNEQFF
TGTGCCAGCAGTTACTCGATGAACGGGGGAATGAATGAGCAGTTCTTC
>TRBV5-1|-|TRBJ2-6|-
CASSLAFSAANVLTF
TGCGCCAGCAGCTTGGCTTTCTCTGCTGCCAACGTCCTGACTTTC
>TRBV29-1|-|TRBJ1-4|-
CSARATFGEKLFF
TGCAGCGCCCGGGCCACCTTTGGTGAAAAACTGTTTTTT
>TRBV4-1|-|TRBJ2-6|-
CASSQAGLPSSGANVLTF
TGCGCCAGCAGCCAAGCTGGCCTTCCATCCTCTGGGGCCAACGTCCTGACTTTC
>TRBV5-1|-|TRBJ2-2|TRBD2
CASSPLLAGVAGELFF
TGCGCCAGCAGCCCGCTACTAGCGGGGGTGGCCGGGGAGCTGTTTTTT
>TRBV28|-|TRBJ2-7|-
CASSFLQGTTYEQYF
TGTGCCAGCAGTTTCTTACAGGGAACCACCTACGAGCAGTACTTC
>TRBV15|-|TRBJ2-1|TRBD2
CATSRAAGGPRYNEQFF
TGTGCCACCAGCAGGGCGGCGGGAGGGCCAAGATACAATGAGCAGTTCTTC
>TRBV18|-|TRBJ1-6|TRBD1
CASAVTGEDSPLHF
TGTGCCAGCGCCGTGACAGGGGAGGATTCACCCCTCCACTTT
>TRBV28|once|TRBJ2-1|TRBD2
CASSTSGRNNEQFF
TGTGCCAGCAGTACTAGCGGGAGGAACAATGAGCAGTTCTTC
>TRBV27|-|TRBJ2-1|TRBD1
CASSGGTGAYNEQFF
TGTGCCAGCAGTGGAGGGACAGGAGCATACAATGAGCAGTTCTTC
>TRBV5-1|-|TRBJ2-7|TRBD2
CASNAGGLAGVPHEQYF
TGCGCCAGCAACGCCGGAGGACTAGCGGGAGTCCCCCACGAGCAGTACTTC
>TRBV7-9|-|TRBJ2-5|-
CASSLASGPQETQYF
TGTGCCAGCAGCTTAGCATCAGGTCCCCAAGAGACCCAGTACTTC
>TRBV7-9|-|TRBJ2-5|TRBD2
CASSPGLAGGEETQYF
TGTGCCAGCAGCCCCGGACTAGCGGGGGGTGAAGAGACCCAGTACTTC
>TRBV10-2|-|TRBJ2-7|TRBD2
CASSTSAYEQYF
TGCGCCAGCTCGACTAGCGCCTACGAGCAGTACTTC
>TRBV18|-|TRBJ2-2|-
CATRGTYDTGELFF
TGTGCCACCCGAGGGACCTACGACACCGGGGAGCTGTTTTTT
>TRBV28|-|TRBJ1-2|-
CASGGGLGYTF
TGTGCCAGCGGCGGGGGTCTTGGCTACACCTTC
>TRBV28|once|TRBJ2-5|-
CASSSSDTAQETQYF
TGTGCCAGCAGTTCCTCGGACACGGCCCAAGAGACCCAGTACTTC
>TRBV7-8|-|TRBJ2-7|-
CASSTRTAPHLYEQYF
TGTGCCAGCAGCACCCGGACAGCGCCCCACCTCTACGAGCAGTACTTC
>TRBV11-2|-|TRBJ2-1|-
CASSLVAGEWDEQFF
TGTGCCAGCAGCTTAGTCGCAGGGGAGTGGGATGAGCAGTTCTTC
>TRBV5-4|-|TRBJ1-1|-
CASSSSTANTEAFF
TGTGCCAGCAGCTCGTCTACAGCGAACACTGAAGCTTTCTTT
>TRBV7-8|-|TRBJ2-1|TRBD2
CASSLGIAGGNEQFF
TGTGCCAGCAGCTTAGGGATAGCGGGAGGCAATGAGCAGTTCTTC
>TRBV19|-|TRBJ1-1|TRBD1
CASTTLQGAQNTEAFF
TGTGCCAGTACTACCCTACAGGGGGCCCAGAACACTGAAGCTTTCTTT
>TRBV7-9|-|TRBJ1-1|-
CASSSQDTEAFF
TGTGCCAGCAGCTCGCAGGACACTGAAGCTTTCTTT
>TRBV29-1|-|TRBJ2-3|-
CSVEDPDTQYF
TGCAGCGTTGAAGACCCAGATACGCAGTATTTT
>TRBV19|-|TRBJ2-2|TRBD1
CASKGQGGTGELFF
TGTGCCAGTAAAGGACAGGGCGGGACCGGGGAGCTGTTTTTT
>TRBV19|-|TRBJ1-4|-
CASSMRDGNEKLFF
TGTGCCAGTAGTATGCGGGACGGGAATGAAAAACTGTTTTTT
>TRBV9|-|TRBJ2-1|-
CASSPRGDLRSYNEQFF
TGTGCCAGCAGCCCCAGGGGGGACTTACGCTCCTACAATGAGCAGTTCTTC
>TRBV6-6|-|TRBJ1-5|-
CASSYGNQPQHF
TGTGCCAGCAGTTACGGGAATCAGCCCCAGCATTTT
>TRBV2|-|TRBJ2-7|-
CASRALSRQGLSYEQYF
TGTGCCAGCAGGGCACTATCCCGACAGGGACTCTCCTACGAGCAGTACTTC
>TRBV28|-|TRBJ1-2|-
CASRGGRGYGYTF
TGTGCCAGCAGGGGCGGCAGGGGCTATGGCTACACCTTC
>TRBV27|-|TRBJ1-4|-
CASRFRENEKLFF
TGTGCCAGCAGGTTTAGGGAAAATGAAAAACTGTTTTTT
>TRBV2|-|TRBJ2-5|TRBD2
CASSEALAGVETQYF
TGTGCCAGCAGTGAAGCTCTAGCGGGGGTCGAGACCCAGTACTTC
>TRBV19|-|TRBJ2-5|-
CASSPGLGQQETQYF
TGTGCCAGTAGTCCCGGTTTGGGGCAGCAAGAGACCCAGTACTTC
>TRBV27|-|TRBJ2-3|TRBD2
CASSRTSGDTQYF
TGTGCCAGCAGCCGGACTAGCGGGGATACGCAGTATTTT
>TRBV15|-|TRBJ2-5|-
CATSRGNQETQYF
TGTGCCACCAGCAGAGGAAACCAAGAGACCCAGTACTTC
>TRBV27|-|TRBJ1-2|-
CASSPTGFAYGYTF
TGTGCCAGCAGTCCCACAGGGTTCGCCTATGGCTACACCTTC
>TRBV11-2|-|TRBJ2-5|-
CASSLAQQETQYF
TGTGCCAGCAGCTTAGCGCAACAAGAGACCCAGTACTTC